This T cell receptor (beta chain) stems from a study of blood T cell repertoires in COVID-19. V shed 5 bases, J shed 7 bases, and the junction held 11 bases outside the gene matches. The CDR3 sequence is 14 residues long. Germline V CDR1 and CDR2: SGHNT, YENEEA. Source study methods: Reference gene primer amplification gave nucleated cell count estimates. Profiling relied on immunoSEQ multiplex PCR, and the TCRdb table lists in-frame clones only, not all of them. V and J calls and clone size are given by that table; D and trimming were obtained from the DNA. This table has around 60,000 clones, approximately 80% appearing once.

Input material: peripheral blood. This TCR was recovered from a man at least 80 years old with acute or convalescent COVID-19. The rearrangement uses TRBV11-3 and TRBJ2-7; 7 nucleotides agree with TRBD2. This CDR3 is CASSPRGGGGEQYF. CDR3 DNA sequence: TGTGCCAGCAGCCCTAGGGGAGGCGGGGGAGAGCAGTACTTC. The full variable domain, its missing parts supplied by reference TRBV11-3 and TRBJ2-7, is EAGVVQSPRYKIIEKKQPVAFWCNPISGHNTLYWYLQNLGQGPELLIRYENEEAVDDSQLPKDRFSAERLKGVDSTLKIQPAELGDSAVYLCASSPRGGGGEQYFGPGTRLTVT.